These 8 T cell receptor beta chains originate from one sample sequenced in a study of cytomegalovirus exposure and HLA in healthy donors. Vbeta (60) and Jbeta (13) primers were used in the PCR. Some clones are missing from TCRdb's copy, which holds only in-frame ones; the method was immunoSEQ multiplex PCR. Of approximately 130,000 clones in the sample, around 84% were seen once. The sample was PBMCs. These receptors were obtained from a woman in her 40s in good health and CMV-seronegative.

Details on this clone: The same CDR3 arises from other DNA sequences in this sample as well. Written as DNA, the CDR3 is TGCGCCAGCAGTGGGTCTGGGACAGGAGCGGACACCATATATTTT. This gives the protein CASSGSGTGADTIYF. The rearrangement links TRBV5-1 to TRBJ1-3; 8 nucleotides agree with TRBD1. J was trimmed by 8 bases and V by 5 bases; bases with no gene match: 12. This CDR3 has 15 amino acids. Per germline, CDR1 SGHRS and CDR2 YFSETQ.

The genes are TRBV9 and TRBJ2-2, with a possible D match to TRBD2 (6 bases). Germline CDR1 reads SGDLS; CDR2 reads YYNGEE. The V and J ends lost 0 bases and 5 bases respectively, with 11 bases between them. This CDR3 contains 15 residues. The CDR3: CASSVVQAGTGELFF. DNA of the CDR3: TGTGCCAGCAGCGTAGTACAGGCGGGGACCGGGGAGCTGTTTTTT.

This chain uses TRBV7-9 with TRBJ1-3; 7 positions agree with TRBD1. Per germline, CDR1 SEHNR and CDR2 FQNEAQ (reference sequence). The J segment lost 4 bases and the V segment lost 5 bases, leaving 2 bases of the junction unmatched. The CDR3 runs to 13 residues. The CDR3 bases are TGTGCCAGCAGCCTGGACAGGGGAAACACCATATATTTT. Protein sequence: CASSLDRGNTIYF.

The chain joins TRBV27 to TRBJ2-7, with 7 bases matching TRBD1. Germline V CDR1 and CDR2: MNHEY, SMNVEV (reference sequence). This CDR3 spans 15 amino acids. V trimming: 2 bases; J trimming: 1 base; junction bases outside the gene matches: 5. The CDR3 bases are TGTGCCAGCAGTTTACTCCCAGGGGGTTCCTACGAGCAGTACTTC. Its translation is CASSLLPGGSYEQYF.

Concerning this clone itself: One end of the junction is discordant with germline, which a read error may explain. The chain employs TRBV7-9 and TRBJ1-4; 8 nucleotides line up with TRBD1. This CDR3 is 16 amino acids long. Germline values: CDR1 SEHNR, CDR2 FQNEAQ (reference sequence). The CDR3 coding sequence is TGTTCCAGCAGCTTAGCGAGGTCAGGGGGCCATGAAAAACTGTTTTTT. Amino acids: CSSSLARSGGHEKLFF.

This sequence joins TRBV10-3 and TRBJ2-1, with a possible D match to TRBD2 (5 bases). The germline V gene encodes CDR1 ENHRY and CDR2 SYGVKD. V was shortened by 6 bases and J by 7 bases, with 10 bases between the two germline ends. There are 12 residues in the CDR3. CDR3 coding DNA: TGTGCCATCAGATGGACTGCAAATGAGCAGTTCTTC. Protein product: CAIRWTANEQFF.

This clone was seen once. This chain links TRBV27 with TRBJ2-1, with 9 bases matching TRBD2. Trimming at V came to 6 bases and at J to 0 bases, leaving 9 bases not matched to a gene. The CDR3 runs 17 residues. The germline gives CDR1 MNHEY, CDR2 SMNVEV (reference sequence). The CDR3 loop is CASSPRSGGSSYNEQFF. For the CDR3, the DNA is TGTGCCAGCAGCCCGCGTAGCGGGGGAAGCTCCTACAATGAGCAGTTCTTC.

This clone was picked up one time. The rearrangement links TRBV11-2 to TRBJ1-2; 8 bases are a match to TRBD1. J was trimmed by 9 bases and V by 5 bases; bases with no gene match: 5. The germline CDR1 and CDR2 sequences are SGHAT and FQNNGV. The length of the CDR3 is 12 residues. CDR3 sequence (DNA): TGTGCCAGCAGCCCCGGACAGGGTCGCTACACCTTC. Protein product: CASSPGQGRYTF.